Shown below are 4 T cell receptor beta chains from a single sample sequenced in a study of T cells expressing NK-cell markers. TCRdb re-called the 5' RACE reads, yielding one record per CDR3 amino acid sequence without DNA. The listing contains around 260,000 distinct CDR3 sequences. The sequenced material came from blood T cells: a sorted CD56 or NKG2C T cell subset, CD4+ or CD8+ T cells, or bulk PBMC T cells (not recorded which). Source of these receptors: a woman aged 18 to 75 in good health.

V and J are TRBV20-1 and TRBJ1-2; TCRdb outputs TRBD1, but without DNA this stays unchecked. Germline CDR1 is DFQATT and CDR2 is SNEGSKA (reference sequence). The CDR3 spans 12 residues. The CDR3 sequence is CSAAGTRDGYTF.

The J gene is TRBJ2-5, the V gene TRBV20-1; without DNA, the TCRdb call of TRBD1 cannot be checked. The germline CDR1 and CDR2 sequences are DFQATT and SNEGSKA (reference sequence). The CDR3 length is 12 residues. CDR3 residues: CSAHRGEETQYF.

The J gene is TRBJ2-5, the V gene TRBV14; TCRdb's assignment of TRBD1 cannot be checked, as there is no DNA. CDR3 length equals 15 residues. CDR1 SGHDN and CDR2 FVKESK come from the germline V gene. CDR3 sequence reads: CASSHVAGTQETQYF.

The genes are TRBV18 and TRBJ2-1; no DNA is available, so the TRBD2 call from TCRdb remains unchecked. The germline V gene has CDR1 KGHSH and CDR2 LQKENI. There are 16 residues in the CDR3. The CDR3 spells CASSPPFSGGIDEQFF.